This record covers a single T cell receptor (beta chain). The data originate from a study of blood T cell repertoires in COVID-19. As for the study in general: Nucleic acid was either cDNA or gDNA, and it came from T cells, B-cell-depleted T cells, or PBMCs.

J lost 4 bases, V lost 2 bases, and 14 bases had no gene match. This CDR3 region has 18 residues. Per the germline V gene, CDR1 is MNHEY and CDR2 is SVGEGT. Repertoires were generated with immunoSEQ multiplex PCR, while TCRdb's copy carries only in-frame clones and drops some. This sample has 70,000 to 100,000 clones, with over 65% found just once. The source material was peripheral blood. The clonotype was recovered from a human donor in a cohort sampled during active COVID-19. The chain is built from TRBV6-2 or TRBV6-3 and TRBJ1-5; TRBD1 agrees at 7 bases. The CDR3 region is CASSYEPRLTGWNQPQHF. DNA of the CDR3: TGTGCCAGCAGTTACGAACCTCGGCTGACAGGGTGGAATCAGCCCCAGCATTTT.